These 10 T cell receptor beta chains came from one sample sequenced in a study of cytomegalovirus exposure and HLA in healthy donors. Primers included in the PCR were 60 Vbeta and 13 Jbeta primers. Assay used: immunoSEQ multiplex PCR; TCRdb lists only in-frame clones, some missing. This table has roughly 150,000 clones, more than 70% appearing once. Sequencing input: PBMCs. Receptors originate from a middle-aged woman in good health and CMV-seronegative.

The chain is built from TRBV27 and TRBJ2-7; D is possibly TRBD1 (5 bases). Germline V CDR1 and CDR2: MNHEY, SMNVEV (reference sequence). The CDR3 is 14 residues long. V was trimmed by 0 bases and J by 1 base, leaving 7 bases between them. CDR3 amino acids: CASSLSGDSYEQYF. DNA for the CDR3: TGTGCCAGCAGTTTATCAGGGGATTCCTACGAGCAGTACTTC.

The rearrangement joins TRBV5-1 to TRBJ2-5; a weak D match, TRBD1 (5 bases). The CDR3 has 15 amino acids. Trimming left V 3 bases short and J 2 bases short, with 14 bases between. Germline assignment: CDR1 SGHRS and CDR2 YFSETQ. This chain's CDR3 is CASSWGPAQQETQYF. The CDR3 DNA reads as TGCGCCAGCAGCTGGGGCCCGGCCCAACAAGAGACCCAGTACTTC.

V and J are TRBV9 and TRBJ2-1, with 9 nucleotides matching TRBD2. Per germline, CDR1 SGDLS and CDR2 YYNGEE. The CDR3 is 18 amino acids. The trim removed 4 bases at V and 2 bases at J, leaving 13 bases unmatched. CDR3 DNA sequence: TGTGCCAGCAGCTACAGGACTAGCGAGAGGCTGGCCTACAATGAGCAGTTCTTC. This sequence encodes CASSYRTSERLAYNEQFF.

The CDR3 loop reads CASSLGPDYYEQYF. DNA for the CDR3: TGTGCCAGCAGTTTAGGACCCGACTACTACGAGCAGTACTTC. The chain is built from TRBV27 and TRBJ2-7, with TRBD2 as a possible D gene (5 bases). V lost 2 bases and J 3 bases, leaving 11 bases between the germline ends. The CDR3 sequence is 14 residues long. Germline CDR1 and CDR2: MNHEY and SMNVEV (reference sequence).

V is TRBV18 and J is TRBJ2-5; D gene ambiguous. The V gene lost 8 bases and the J gene lost 7 bases, with 11 bases spanning the gap. Germline V gene data show CDR1 as KGHSH and CDR2 as LQKENI. The CDR3 is 11 residues long. CDR3 residues: CASKIERTQYF. For the CDR3, the DNA is TGTGCCAGCAAAATAGAAAGGACCCAGTACTTC.

The chain has TRBV15 and TRBJ2-5; maybe TRBD1 (7 bases). Germline V gives CDR1 LNHNV, CDR2 YYDKDF (reference sequence). V was clipped by 1 base and J by 5 bases, with 20 bases between them. The CDR3 extends over 17 amino acids. As DNA, the CDR3 is TGTGCCACCAGCAGAGTGGGGGGCCTGACAGGGAGGGAGACCCAGTACTTC. Its translation is CATSRVGGLTGRETQYF.

The chain recombines TRBV18 with TRBJ2-3, with D possibly matching TRBD2 (5 bases). The CDR3 loop spans 13 amino acids. From germline, CDR1 is KGHSH and CDR2 LQKENI. The germline V and J ends were trimmed by 3 bases and 2 bases, with 6 bases remaining between them. CDR3 residues: CASSPGLTDTQYF. The CDR3 region has the DNA TGTGCCAGCTCACCCGGACTCACAGATACGCAGTATTTT.

The rearrangement joins TRBV27 to TRBJ2-3; TRBD1 agrees at 7 bases. The CDR3 has 13 residues. Losses at the gene ends were 2 bases for V and 9 bases for J; bases not matched to a gene: 5. Germline V gives CDR1 MNHEY, CDR2 SMNVEV (reference sequence). As DNA, the CDR3 is TGTGCCAGCAGTTTAGAGACAGGGAGCACGCAGTATTTT. Translation gives CASSLETGSTQYF.

The chain recombines TRBV11-2 with TRBJ1-4; 7 nucleotides line up with TRBD1. The CDR3 consists of 15 residues. The germline V gene has CDR1 SGHAT and CDR2 FQNNGV. V was pared by 7 bases and J by 5 bases, with 10 bases of the junction left unmatched. CDR3 nucleotide sequence: TGTGCCAGCACCTCCTCAGACAGGGCGAATGAAAAACTGTTTTTT. Translating gives CASTSSDRANEKLFF. Using reference TRBV11-2 and TRBJ1-4 for the parts outside the CDR3, the full variable domain is EAGVAQSPRYKIIEKRQSVAFWCNPISGHATLYWYQQILGQGPKLLIQFQNNGVVDDSQLPKDRFSAERLKGVDSTLKIQPAKLEDSAVYLCASTSSDRANEKLFFGSGTQLSVL.

Only a few counts were recorded for this clone. V is TRBV12-5 and J is TRBJ1-1; TRBD1 might be the D (5 bases). CDR3 size: 13 residues. V gave up 2 bases and J gave up 5 bases, with 9 bases separating them. CDR1 LGHNT and CDR2 FRNRAP come from the germline V gene. In DNA, the CDR3 is TGTGCTAGTGGTTTGATCGGGGGGACTGAAGCTTTCTTT. Amino acid sequence: CASGLIGGTEAFF.